These 26 T cell receptor beta chains came from one sample sequenced in a study of blood T cells in healthy people across ages. The second PCR ran roughly 7 to 12 cycles with a sample-barcoded 5' primer and J-beta primers. TCRdb reprocessed the 5' RACE reads via MiXCR and lists one record per CDR3 protein. The data contain hundreds of thousands of distinct CDR3 sequences, 20% to 30% of them singletons. Another study also made use of these data, one on T cells of mothers and their children.

The sample comprised blood. These receptors were obtained from a boy aged 5-17 years in good health.

There are many counts of this clonotype. V and J are TRBV6-2 or TRBV6-3 and TRBJ2-7, with D possibly being TRBD1 or TRBD2 (5 bases each). Trimming shortened V by 4 bases and J by 3 bases, and 10 bases separated the two germline ends. Germline CDR1 MNHEY, CDR2 SVGEGT. The CDR3 runs to 13 residues. In nucleotides, the CDR3 is TGTGCCAGCAGTTCGGGACGGTTCTACGAGCAGTACTTC. Its translation is CASSSGRFYEQYF.

This clonotype was detected only a few times. This chain links TRBV6-6 with TRBJ2-4; D unclear. Germline V gene data show CDR1 as MNHNY and CDR2 as SVGAGI (reference sequence). This CDR3 spans 16 amino acids. V lost 0 bases, J lost 0 bases, and 9 bases lay in between. The CDR3 DNA reads TGTGCCAGCAGTTACTCCCAGACGGTAGCCAAAAACATTCAGTACTTC. It yields the protein CASSYSQTVAKNIQYF.

The sample holds a few counts of this clonotype. The V call is TRBV20-1, the J call TRBJ2-5; 7 bases fit TRBD2. The CDR3 consists of 12 residues. CDR1 is DFQATT and CDR2 is SNEGSKA in the germline V gene (reference sequence). V was clipped by 5 bases and J by 5 bases; unmatched bases: 5. CDR3 bases: TGCAGTGCTTCGGGAGGCAGGGAGACCCAGTACTTC. Amino acid sequence: CSASGGRETQYF.

This clonotype was seen many times. V usage is TRBV7-9 and J usage is TRBJ2-5; D unclear. Trimming removed 1 base at V and 0 bases at J, with 6 bases between. The CDR3 runs 14 residues. Germline loops: CDR1 SEHNR, CDR2 FQNEAQ (reference sequence). The CDR3 coding sequence is TGTGCCAGCAGCTTAGTACAGAACCAAGAGACCCAGTACTTC. Amino acid sequence: CASSLVQNQETQYF.

This clonotype turned up a few times. The chain recombines TRBV6-2 or TRBV6-3 with TRBJ2-7; D is possibly TRBD1 (6 bases). This CDR3 contains 12 residues. V was cut by 2 bases and J by 6 bases, with 8 bases left in between. Looked up from germline, CDR1 is MNHEY and CDR2 is SVGEGT. Here the CDR3 reads CASSYTGLEQYF. The CDR3 nucleotides are TGTGCCAGCAGTTACACAGGGCTCGAGCAGTACTTC.

This clonotype occurred a few times. The chain uses TRBV7-3 and TRBJ1-2, with D possibly matching TRBD1 (6 bases). The CDR3 consists of 13 residues. Germline values: CDR1 SGHTA, CDR2 FQGTGA. Between the trimmed V and J ends, which lost 5 bases and 7 bases, there was a span of 14 bases. CDR3 protein: CASSVGGESGYTF. In nucleotides, the CDR3 is TGTGCCAGCAGCGTGGGGGGCGAATCTGGCTACACCTTC.

CDR3 DNA: TGTGCCAGCAGCCAAAGCCCCGGTGACTACAATGAGCAGTTCTTC. This encodes CASSQSPGDYNEQFF. The genes are TRBV6-5 and TRBJ2-1; the D is unclear. Germline values: CDR1 MNHEY, CDR2 SVGAGI. The CDR3 runs 15 residues. V dropped 6 bases and J dropped 3 bases, with 15 bases sitting between them.

V gene TRBV4-2 combines with J gene TRBJ1-4; 10 positions agree with TRBD1. V shed 0 bases and J 8 bases; nucleotides not matched to a gene: 6. The CDR3 loop spans 16 amino acids. CDR1 and CDR2 (germline): LGHNA, YNFKEQ. The CDR3 bases are TGTGCCAGCAGCCAAGACCCCGGGACAGGGGCGGAAAAACTGTTTTTT. Residues: CASSQDPGTGAEKLFF.

The table lists this clonotype with a few counts. The chain uses TRBV2 and TRBJ2-5, with D hard to call. The CDR3 spans 14 residues. The V gene's germline CDR1 is SNHLY and CDR2 FYNNEI. V was clipped by 4 bases and J by 9 bases, with 18 bases between them. Here the CDR3 reads CASSGGRAYQAQYF. The CDR3, as DNA: TGTGCCAGCAGTGGAGGAAGGGCGTATCAGGCCCAGTACTTC.

The chain recombines TRBV5-5 with TRBJ2-5, with 9 positions matching TRBD1. The trim removed 4 bases at V and 3 bases at J, leaving 4 bases unmatched. CDR1 is SGHKS, CDR2 YYEKEE, per germline (reference sequence). This CDR3 contains 14 residues. Here the CDR3 reads CASSRTGDEETQYF. The DNA of the CDR3 is TGTGCCAGCAGCCGGACAGGGGATGAAGAGACCCAGTACTTC.

The chain couples TRBV4-3 to TRBJ1-4; TRBD1 matches 9 bases. J lost 5 bases, V lost 4 bases, and 5 bases had no gene match. Germline V CDR1 and CDR2: LGHNA, YSLEER. The CDR3 runs to 15 residues. For the CDR3, the DNA is TGCGCCAGCAGCCGAACAGGGGGCGGGAATGAAAAACTGTTTTTT. Translating it yields CASSRTGGGNEKLFF.

The chain is built from TRBV7-6 and TRBJ2-1; 8 nucleotides line up with TRBD2. Trimming at V came to 4 bases and at J to 4 bases, leaving 6 bases not matched to a gene. The CDR3 contains 15 residues. Germline V CDR1 and CDR2: SGHVS, FNYEAQ. The CDR3 bases are TGTGCCAGCAGCTCACCGGGACTAGGATACAATGAGCAGTTCTTC. Protein sequence: CASSSPGLGYNEQFF. The complete variable domain, with remaining parts taken from reference TRBV7-6 and TRBJ2-1, reads GAGVSQSPRYKVTKRGQDVALRCDPISGHVSLYWYRQALGQGPEFLTYFNYEAQQDKSGLPNDRFSAERPEGSISTLTIQRTEQRDSAMYRCASSSPGLGYNEQFFGPGTRLTVL.

The chain uses TRBV2 and TRBJ1-2; perhaps TRBD1 as D (5 bases). Per the germline V gene, CDR1 is SNHLY and CDR2 is FYNNEI. Between the trimmed V and J ends, which lost 0 bases and 8 bases, there was a span of 13 bases. This CDR3 spans 14 amino acids. The CDR3 sequence is CASSEAGGWRGYTF. In DNA form, the CDR3 reads TGTGCCAGCAGTGAAGCTGGGGGATGGCGCGGCTACACCTTC. The full variable domain, its missing parts supplied by reference TRBV2 and TRBJ1-2, is EPEVTQTPSHQVTQMGQEVILRCVPISNHLYFYWYRQILGQKVEFLVSFYNNEISEKSEIFDDQFSVERPDGSNFTLKIRSTKLEDSAMYFCASSEAGGWRGYTFGSGTRLTVV.

The rearrangement uses TRBV20-1 and TRBJ2-3; 9 bases fit TRBD2. The V and J ends lost 3 bases and 2 bases, in that order; junction bases with no gene match: 3. CDR1 and CDR2 (germline): DFQATT, SNEGSKA (reference sequence). This CDR3 is 14 amino acids long. In nucleotides, the CDR3 is TGCAGTGCTAGGGCGGGAGGGCCCACAGATACGCAGTATTTT. This codes for CSARAGGPTDTQYF.

This clonotype was counted a few times. The chain recombines TRBV28 with TRBJ2-3; 8 bases map to TRBD2. Looked up from germline, CDR1 is MDHEN and CDR2 is SYDVKM. V shed 4 bases and J 1 base; nucleotides not matched to a gene: 7. CDR3 length equals 16 residues. This CDR3 is CASSSTRGGRTDTQYF. In DNA form, the CDR3 reads TGTGCCAGCAGTTCCACCCGGGGGGGTCGCACAGATACGCAGTATTTT. The full variable domain, with the rest looked up from reference TRBV28 and TRBJ2-3, is DVKVTQSSRYLVKRTGEKVFLECVQDMDHENMFWYRQDPGLGLRLIYFSYDVKMKEKGDIPEGYSVSREKKERFSLILESASTNQTSMYLCASSSTRGGRTDTQYFGPGTRLTVL.

The J gene is TRBJ1-6, the V gene TRBV24-1; D possibly corresponds to TRBD1 (5 bases). The CDR3 contains 15 residues. Per the germline V gene, CDR1 is KGHDR and CDR2 is SFDVKD. Trimming cost V 8 bases and J 14 bases, with 24 bases left between them. CDR3 amino acids: CATTKPRDRPFTLHF. CDR3 in DNA: TGTGCCACCACCAAACCCCGGGACCGACCGTTCACCCTCCACTTT.

Comments on this clonotype: Compared with germline, one end of the junction differs, possibly owing to a read error. This chain joins TRBV29-1 and TRBJ2-1; D possibly matches TRBD1 or TRBD2 (6 bases each). This CDR3 region has 12 residues. The germline CDR1 and CDR2 sequences are SQVTM and ANQGSEA. In DNA, the CDR3 is TGCGGCGTTGCGGGACAATACAATGAGCAGTTCTTC. It specifies CGVAGQYNEQFF.

The table lists this clonotype with a few counts. The genes are TRBV29-1 and TRBJ1-2; the D gene is possibly TRBD1 (6 bases). CDR1 is SQVTM, CDR2 ANQGSEA, per germline. This CDR3 contains 13 residues. Trimming left V 2 bases short and J 1 base short, with 8 bases between. The CDR3 is CSVESGVNYGYTF. CDR3 DNA: TGCAGCGTTGAATCAGGGGTTAACTATGGCTACACCTTC.

The chain couples TRBV29-1 to TRBJ2-5; D is unresolved. This CDR3 is 15 amino acids long. Trimming pared 4 bases from V and 3 bases from J, leaving 18 bases between. The germline gives CDR1 SQVTM, CDR2 ANQGSEA. The CDR3 reads CSVVGGVGIEETQYF. The CDR3 DNA reads as TGCAGCGTTGTGGGTGGAGTAGGTATAGAAGAGACCCAGTACTTC.

This clonotype has just a few counts. CDR3 DNA: TGTGCCACCAGCAAAGATATACAGCTGTGGTGGAACGAGCAGTACTTC. Its translation is CATSKDIQLWWNEQYF. V gene TRBV15 combines with J gene TRBJ2-7, with unresolved D. The CDR3 has 16 amino acids. The germline V gene encodes CDR1 LNHNV and CDR2 YYDKDF (reference sequence). V was pared by 4 bases and J by 5 bases, with 21 bases between.

The J gene is TRBJ2-4, the V gene TRBV20-1; TRBD2 might be the D (5 bases). Per germline, CDR1 DFQATT and CDR2 SNEGSKA (reference sequence). V gave up 8 bases and J gave up 0 bases, with 11 bases separating them. The CDR3 contains 13 residues. CDR3 in amino acids: CSTLGGAKNIQYF. CDR3 sequence (DNA): TGCAGTACCCTTGGAGGAGCCAAAAACATTCAGTACTTC.

This chain links TRBV7-9 with TRBJ2-5, with D possibly TRBD2 on 6 matching bases. Trimming took off 5 bases at V and 3 bases at J, with 16 bases between the two ends. This CDR3 has 15 residues. Germline values: CDR1 SEHNR, CDR2 FQNEAQ (reference sequence). The CDR3 DNA reads TGTGCCAGCAGCCGCCTTTCTCGGAGGGAAGAGACCCAGTACTTC. It specifies CASSRLSRREETQYF.

This clonotype turned up a few times. This rearrangement joins TRBV5-5 to TRBJ2-7; the D is unclear. V lost 4 bases and J 4 bases, leaving 15 bases between the germline ends. The CDR3 is made up of 14 amino acids. From germline, CDR1 is SGHKS and CDR2 YYEKEE (reference sequence). CDR3 region: CASSRVALGYEQYF. In DNA form, the CDR3 reads TGTGCCAGCAGCCGCGTTGCTCTTGGGTACGAGCAGTACTTC.

The chain carries TRBV20-1 and TRBJ2-4; TRBD1 aligns across 11 bases. The germline CDR1 and CDR2 sequences are DFQATT and SNEGSKA (reference sequence). The CDR3 extends over 13 amino acids. Trimming removed 5 bases from V and 4 bases from J; junction bases left unmatched: 1. This CDR3 reads CSAGQGAKNIQYF. The CDR3 bases are TGCAGTGCTGGACAGGGGGCGAAAAACATTCAGTACTTC.

This clonotype was counted a few times. This chain uses TRBV9 with TRBJ2-5; D perhaps matches TRBD2 (7 bases). The tail of the sequence fits TRBJ2-7 better, so the J call may be wrong. CDR1 and CDR2 (germline): SGDLS, YYNGEE. CDR3 length: 14 amino acids. This CDR3 is CASSQFGGRDEQYF. Written as DNA, the CDR3 is TGTGCCAGCAGCCAATTCGGGGGGCGGGACGAGCAGTACTTC.

This clonotype was seen more than once but under ten times. The chain has TRBV20-1 and TRBJ2-7, with 7 positions matching TRBD2. CDR1 DFQATT and CDR2 SNEGSKA come from the germline V gene (reference sequence). Germline trimming cut 2 bases from V and 3 bases from J; bases unmatched to any gene: 7. The CDR3 consists of 14 residues. The CDR3 DNA reads TGCAGTGCTAGACCTCAGACTAGCAACTACGAGCAGTACTTC. It codes for CSARPQTSNYEQYF.